Each of the 14 T cell receptor beta chains below was sequenced from the same sample in a study of blood T cells in healthy people across ages. Using a J-beta primer mix together with a sample-barcoded 5' primer, a second PCR was run for roughly 7 to 11 cycles. Via MiXCR, TCRdb re-called the 5' RACE reads, giving one row per CDR3 protein. The sample contains around 990,000 distinct CDR3 sequences, 35% to 40% of which appear only once. The source material was blood. These receptors came from a young man in good health.

A note on this clonotype: Being one base from a much bigger clone, this may be a read error. DNA of the CDR3: TGTGCCAGCAGTCCACTAGGCTTAGATTCCACAGATGCGCAGTATTTT. Protein: CASSPLGLDSTDAQYF. V is TRBV12-3 or TRBV12-4 and J is TRBJ2-3, with a weak D call TRBD2 (5 bases). The CDR3 loop spans 16 amino acids.

The rearrangement links TRBV6-1 to TRBJ1-3, with 7 bases fitting TRBD1. Germline V gene sequence: CDR1 MNHNS, CDR2 SASEGT. The CDR3 has 16 amino acids. Losses at the gene ends were 4 bases for V and 0 bases for J; bases not matched to a gene: 6. The CDR3 DNA sequence: TGTGCCAGCAGTGCCTTCACAGGGGTCTCTGGAAACACCATATATTTT. This codes for CASSAFTGVSGNTIYF.

V and J are TRBV13 and TRBJ1-1, with 7 bases that match TRBD1. The CDR3 sequence is 14 residues long. CDR1 and CDR2 from the germline V gene are PRHDT and FYEKMQ (reference sequence). The V gene end was trimmed by 6 bases and the J gene end by 4 bases; junction bases not matched to a gene: 8. CDR3 DNA: TGTGCCAGCAGGAGTAGGGGGCAGGGCACTGAAGCTTTCTTT. This translates into CASRSRGQGTEAFF.

The rearrangement joins TRBV9 to TRBJ1-1; D uncertain. Trimming cost V 0 bases and J 2 bases, with 8 bases left between them. The CDR3 runs 14 residues. The germline V gene encodes CDR1 SGDLS and CDR2 YYNGEE. CDR3 sequence reads: CASSVAPSNTEAFF. The DNA of the CDR3 is TGTGCCAGCAGCGTAGCCCCAAGTAACACTGAAGCTTTCTTT. Full variable domain (outside the CDR3, taken from reference TRBV9 and TRBJ1-1): DSGVTQTPKHLITATGQRVTLRCSPRSGDLSVYWYQQSLDQGLQFLIQYYNGEERAKGNILERFSAQQFPDLHSELNLSSLELGDSALYFCASSVAPSNTEAFFGQGTRLTVV.

This clonotype was picked up a small number of times. This chain joins TRBV27 and TRBJ2-1; no definite D call. V was pared by 0 bases and J by 3 bases, with 9 bases between. The CDR3 runs 15 residues. Per germline, CDR1 MNHEY and CDR2 SMNVEV (reference sequence). The CDR3 bases are TGTGCCAGCAGTTTATCGTATGGGTACTACAATGAGCAGTTCTTC. Its protein is CASSLSYGYYNEQFF.

This clonotype has ten or more counts. The chain couples TRBV2 to TRBJ2-1, with TRBD1 matching over 7 bases. V was pared by 3 bases and J by 6 bases, with 5 bases of the junction left unmatched. The germline gives CDR1 SNHLY, CDR2 FYNNEI. The CDR3 contains 14 residues. CDR3 sequence: CASSETGFFNEQFF. In DNA, the CDR3 is TGTGCCAGCAGTGAGACAGGGTTTTTCAATGAGCAGTTCTTC.

CDR3 region: CASSAGGVDEQYF. CDR3 sequence (DNA): TGTGCCAGCAGTGCGGGGGGGGTTGATGAGCAGTACTTC. V gene TRBV28 combines with J gene TRBJ2-7, with 9 nucleotides matching TRBD2. V shed 5 bases and J 7 bases; nucleotides not matched to a gene: 6. CDR1 and CDR2 (germline): MDHEN, SYDVKM. The CDR3 is 13 amino acids.

This clonotype was recorded a few times. The chain has TRBV5-1 and TRBJ1-6; 8 bases align to TRBD1. With V trimmed by 4 bases and J by 5 bases, 5 bases remained unmatched. Germline-derived CDR1 and CDR2 are SGHRS and YFSETQ. The CDR3 has 15 residues. CDR3 protein: CASSLPDRDNSPLHF. The CDR3 DNA is TGCGCCAGCAGCCTCCCGGACAGGGATAATTCACCCCTCCACTTT.

The chain combines TRBV20-1 with TRBJ2-1; 9 nucleotides line up with TRBD1. Trimming removed 5 bases from V and 4 bases from J; junction bases left unmatched: 3. The CDR3 runs 13 residues. The germline gives CDR1 DFQATT, CDR2 SNEGSKA (reference sequence). In nucleotides, the CDR3 is TGCAGTGCTTGCGGGACAGGGTACAATGAGCAGTTCTTC. As protein: CSACGTGYNEQFF.

The chain joins TRBV9 to TRBJ1-4, with 8 positions matching TRBD1. V lost 5 bases, J lost 4 bases, and 13 bases stayed unmatched. The CDR3 is made up of 17 amino acids. Germline loops: CDR1 SGDLS, CDR2 YYNGEE. The CDR3 loop reads CASSVTGTGFLNEKLFF. In DNA form, the CDR3 reads TGTGCCAGCAGTGTAACCGGGACAGGATTCCTTAATGAAAAACTGTTTTTT.

The rearrangement joins TRBV10-3 to TRBJ1-2, with TRBD1 identical over 8 bases. CDR1 is ENHRY and CDR2 is SYGVKD in the germline V gene. Unmatched junction bases numbered 13, after V lost 10 bases and J lost 0 bases. This CDR3 has 16 residues. In DNA, the CDR3 is TGTGCCACCGGTGAGAGTGGGACAGGTACTAACTATGGCTACACCTTC. Its translation: CATGESGTGTNYGYTF.

This clonotype occurred a few times. V gene TRBV5-1 combines with J gene TRBJ1-2, with D possibly being TRBD1 (5 bases). This CDR3 contains 15 residues. From germline, CDR1 is SGHRS and CDR2 YFSETQ. V lost 3 bases and J lost 7, with 19 bases in between. The CDR3 sequence: CASSSEGRETSGYTF. The CDR3 DNA sequence: TGCGCCAGCAGCTCGGAGGGCAGGGAAACGAGTGGCTACACCTTC.

This chain links TRBV12-3 or TRBV12-4 with TRBJ2-7, with D perhaps TRBD1 or TRBD2 (6 bases each). This CDR3 comprises 13 residues. V lost 11 bases and J lost 4, with 18 bases in between. The CDR3 DNA reads TGTGCCTGCACTTTACGGGGGCGGTACGAGCAGTACTTC. Amino acid sequence: CACTLRGRYEQYF.

This clonotype was recorded a few times. The genes are TRBV4-3 and TRBJ1-2, with TRBD1 identical over 7 bases. The J segment lost 0 bases and the V segment lost 3 bases, leaving 10 bases of the junction unmatched. The CDR3 runs to 17 residues. Per the germline V gene, CDR1 is LGHNA and CDR2 is YSLEER. The CDR3 sequence: CASSQTPWGQTNYGYTF. The CDR3 region has the DNA TGCGCCAGCAGCCAGACCCCATGGGGACAGACTAACTATGGCTACACCTTC.